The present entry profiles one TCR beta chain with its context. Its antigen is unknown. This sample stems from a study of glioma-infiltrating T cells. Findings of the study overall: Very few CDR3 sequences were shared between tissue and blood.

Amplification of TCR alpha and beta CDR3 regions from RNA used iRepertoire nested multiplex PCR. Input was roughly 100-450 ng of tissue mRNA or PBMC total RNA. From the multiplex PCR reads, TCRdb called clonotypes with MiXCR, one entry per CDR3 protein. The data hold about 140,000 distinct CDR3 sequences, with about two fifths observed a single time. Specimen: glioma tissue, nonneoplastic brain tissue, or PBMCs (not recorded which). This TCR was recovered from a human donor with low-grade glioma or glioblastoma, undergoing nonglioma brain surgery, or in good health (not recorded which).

CDR3 in amino acids: CASSLPTSYEQYF. DNA of the CDR3: TGTGCCAGCAGCTTACCCACCTCCTACGAGCAGTACTTC. V is TRBV7-9 and J is TRBJ2-7, with D unclear. The germline V gene encodes CDR1 SEHNR and CDR2 FQNEAQ (reference sequence). The V end was cut by 2 bases, the J end by 0 bases, with 5 bases between. The CDR3 extends over 13 amino acids. Variable domain in full (rest from reference TRBV7-9 and TRBJ2-7): DTGVSQNPRHKITKRGQNVTFRCDPISEHNRLYWYRQTLGQGPEFLTYFQNEAQLEKSRLLSDRFSAERPKGSFSTLEIQRTEQGDSAMYLCASSLPTSYEQYFGPGTRLTVT.